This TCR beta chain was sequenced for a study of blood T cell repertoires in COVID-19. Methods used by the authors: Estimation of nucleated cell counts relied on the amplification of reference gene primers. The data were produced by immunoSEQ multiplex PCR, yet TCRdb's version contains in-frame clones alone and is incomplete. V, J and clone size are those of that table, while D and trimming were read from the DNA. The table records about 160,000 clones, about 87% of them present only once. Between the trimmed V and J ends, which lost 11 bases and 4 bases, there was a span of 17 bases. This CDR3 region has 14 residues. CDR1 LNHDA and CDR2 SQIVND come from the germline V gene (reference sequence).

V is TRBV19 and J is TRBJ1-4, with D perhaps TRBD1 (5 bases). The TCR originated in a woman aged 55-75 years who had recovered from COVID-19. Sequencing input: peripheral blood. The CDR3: CASMDGGNNEKLFF. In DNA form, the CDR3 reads TGTGCCTCCATGGACGGGGGGAATAATGAAAAACTGTTTTTT.